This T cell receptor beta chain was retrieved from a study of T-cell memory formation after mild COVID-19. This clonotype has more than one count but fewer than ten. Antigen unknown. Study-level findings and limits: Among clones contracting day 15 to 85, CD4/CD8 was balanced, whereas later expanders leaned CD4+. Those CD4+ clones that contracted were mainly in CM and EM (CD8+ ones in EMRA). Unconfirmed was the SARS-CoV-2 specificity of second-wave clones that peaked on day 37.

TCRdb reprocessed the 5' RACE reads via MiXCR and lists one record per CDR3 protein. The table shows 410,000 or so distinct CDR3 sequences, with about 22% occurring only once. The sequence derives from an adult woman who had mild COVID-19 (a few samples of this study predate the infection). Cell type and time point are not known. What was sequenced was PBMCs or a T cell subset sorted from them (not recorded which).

DNA of the CDR3: TGCGCCAGCAGCTTGGACAGGCCAGGCACAGATACGCAGTATTTT. Translated: CASSLDRPGTDTQYF. V gene TRBV5-1 combines with J gene TRBJ2-3, with D perhaps TRBD1 (5 bases). V was pared by 0 bases and J by 1 base, with 9 bases between. This CDR3 comprises 15 residues. The V gene's germline CDR1 is SGHRS and CDR2 YFSETQ.